These T cell receptor beta chains were read from a single sample in a study of early T cells in non-severe SARS-CoV-2 infection. TCRdb redid the calling of the 5' RACE reads with MiXCR, one entry per CDR3 protein. The table includes tens of thousands of distinct CDR3 sequences, around 8.6% detected once. Here the sequenced sample was whole blood, taken at baseline. The receptors here all came from an adult who was a healthcare worker with PCR-confirmed SARS-CoV-2 infection or an uninfected control (not recorded which). The CDR3 runs from the conserved cysteine through the conserved F or W. Fields, in order: J gene, V gene, D gene, clone size, CDR3 protein, CDR3 DNA. A D gene is named only where the DNA matches it firmly. Clone size, where shown, is once, few, many, or a class for clones that have expanded.

J gene: TRBJ2-5; V gene: TRBV11-2; D gene: TRBD2; clone size: NA; CDR3 protein: CASQRGILQETQYF; CDR3 DNA: TGTGCCAGCCAGCGGGGGATCCTACAAGAGACCCAGTACTTC
J gene: TRBJ2-1; V gene: TRBV7-9; D gene: TRBD2; clone size: NA; CDR3 protein: CASSLQETSYQFF; CDR3 DNA: TGTGCCAGCAGCTTACAGGAGACTAGCTATCAGTTCTTC
J gene: TRBJ2-1; V gene: TRBV29-1; D gene: TRBD2; clone size: NA; CDR3 protein: CSGREPQPYNEQFF; CDR3 DNA: TGCAGCGGGCGGGAGCCCCAGCCGTACAATGAGCAGTTCTTC
J gene: TRBJ2-2; V gene: TRBV5-1; D gene: NA; clone size: NA; CDR3 protein: CASSLSRGDTGELFF; CDR3 DNA: TGCGCCAGCAGCTTGTCCAGGGGGGACACCGGGGAGCTGTTTTTT
J gene: TRBJ2-7; V gene: TRBV4-1; D gene: NA; clone size: few; CDR3 protein: CASSRGPSKVSYEQYF; CDR3 DNA: TGCGCCAGCAGCAGAGGACCCTCCAAAGTATCCTACGAGCAGTACTTC
J gene: TRBJ1-4; V gene: TRBV12-3/TRBV12-4; D gene: TRBD1; clone size: NA; CDR3 protein: CASRQGAEKLFF; CDR3 DNA: TGTGCCAGCAGACAGGGGGCGGAAAAACTGTTTTTT
J gene: TRBJ1-2; V gene: TRBV6-8; D gene: NA; clone size: few; CDR3 protein: CASSSRQGHYGYTF; CDR3 DNA: TGTGCCAGCAGTTCGCGGCAGGGACACTATGGCTACACCTTC
J gene: TRBJ1-3; V gene: TRBV28; D gene: NA; clone size: few; CDR3 protein: CASSSRFGNTIYF; CDR3 DNA: TGTGCCAGCAGTTCCAGGTTTGGAAACACCATATATTTT
J gene: TRBJ2-2; V gene: TRBV3-1; D gene: NA; clone size: NA; CDR3 protein: CASSQDRGSPYTGELFF; CDR3 DNA: TGTGCCAGCAGCCAAGATAGGGGGAGTCCTTACACCGGGGAGCTGTTTTTT
J gene: TRBJ2-5; V gene: TRBV6-1; D gene: TRBD1; clone size: NA; CDR3 protein: CASSERGDRVFETQYF; CDR3 DNA: TGTGCCAGCAGTGAAAGGGGGGACAGGGTATTTGAGACCCAGTACTTC
J gene: TRBJ1-1; V gene: TRBV11-3; D gene: NA; clone size: few; CDR3 protein: CASSSRQMNTEAFF; CDR3 DNA: TGTGCCAGCAGCTCTAGACAGATGAACACTGAAGCTTTCTTT
J gene: TRBJ2-7; V gene: TRBV29-1; D gene: TRBD2; clone size: many; CDR3 protein: CSVEASGGRLEQYF; CDR3 DNA: TGCAGCGTTGAGGCCAGCGGGGGCCGTCTAGAGCAGTACTTC
J gene: TRBJ2-3; V gene: TRBV19; D gene: NA; clone size: many; CDR3 protein: CASSIIHGSEDTQYF; CDR3 DNA: TGTGCCAGTAGTATAATTCACGGGAGTGAAGATACGCAGTATTTT
J gene: TRBJ1-1; V gene: TRBV12-3/TRBV12-4; D gene: NA; clone size: NA; CDR3 protein: CASSLTRLNTEAFF; CDR3 DNA: TGTGCCAGCAGTTTAACCCGACTGAACACTGAAGCTTTCTTT
J gene: TRBJ1-1; V gene: TRBV7-8; D gene: NA; clone size: NA; CDR3 protein: CASSSRRLNTEAFF; CDR3 DNA: TGTGCCAGCAGCTCCCGACGGTTGAACACTGAAGCTTTCTTT
J gene: TRBJ1-1; V gene: TRBV19; D gene: NA; clone size: NA; CDR3 protein: CASSRRGAGLANTEAFF; CDR3 DNA: TGTGCCAGTAGTAGGCGGGGGGCCGGATTAGCGAACACTGAAGCTTTCTTT
J gene: TRBJ2-1; V gene: TRBV11-2; D gene: NA; clone size: many; CDR3 protein: CASGAVAAGEQFF; CDR3 DNA: TGTGCCAGTGGGGCGGTGGCAGCCGGGGAGCAGTTCTTC
J gene: TRBJ2-7; V gene: TRBV11-1; D gene: NA; clone size: few; CDR3 protein: CASSLMDFGYEQYF; CDR3 DNA: TGTGCCAGCAGCTTAATGGACTTCGGGTACGAGCAGTACTTC
J gene: TRBJ1-3; V gene: TRBV7-6; D gene: NA; clone size: NA; CDR3 protein: CASSLATPGISGNTIYF; CDR3 DNA: TGCGCCAGCAGCTTAGCGACCCCCGGTATCTCTGGAAACACCATATATTTT
J gene: TRBJ2-3; V gene: TRBV7-2; D gene: NA; clone size: NA; CDR3 protein: CASGIMDTQYF; CDR3 DNA: TGTGCCAGCGGTATAATGGATACGCAGTATTTT
J gene: TRBJ2-7; V gene: TRBV7-4; D gene: NA; clone size: NA; CDR3 protein: CASSPWTSSSSYEQYF; CDR3 DNA: TGTGCCAGCAGCCCGTGGACATCTTCCAGCTCCTACGAGCAGTACTTC
J gene: TRBJ2-7; V gene: TRBV24-1; D gene: NA; clone size: few; CDR3 protein: CATSGRGGTDSYEQYF; CDR3 DNA: TGTGCCACCAGTGGAAGGGGGGGGACAGACTCCTACGAGCAGTACTTC
J gene: TRBJ2-1; V gene: TRBV4-1; D gene: TRBD2; clone size: many; CDR3 protein: CASSQDTSGNYNEQFF; CDR3 DNA: TGCGCCAGCAGCCAAGACACCAGCGGGAATTACAATGAGCAGTTCTTC
J gene: TRBJ2-2; V gene: TRBV7-3; D gene: TRBD1; clone size: many; CDR3 protein: CASSLGGQGNTGELFF; CDR3 DNA: TGTGCCAGCAGCTTAGGTGGACAGGGGAACACCGGGGAGCTGTTTTTT
J gene: TRBJ2-3; V gene: TRBV12-3/TRBV12-4; D gene: TRBD1; clone size: few; CDR3 protein: CATDRVGDTQYF; CDR3 DNA: TGTGCCACGGACAGGGTGGGAGATACGCAGTATTTT